Below are 29 T cell receptor beta chains sequenced from a single sample in a study of blood T cell repertoires in COVID-19. Data came from immunoSEQ multiplex PCR; TCRdb stores just in-frame clones and leaves some out. The repertoire holds 200,000 to 250,000 clones, with about four fifths as singletons. Sequencing input: peripheral blood. The receptors shown here come from a man aged 25-45 years who had recovered from COVID-19.

The chain links TRBV2 to TRBJ2-7, with D possibly matching TRBD1 (6 bases). The ends were cut back, 3 bases at V and 4 bases at J, with 10 bases in the middle. The CDR3 consists of 13 residues. Germline CDR1 is SNHLY and CDR2 is FYNNEI. CDR3 region: CASSDSGHYEQYV. CDR3 DNA: TGTGCCAGCAGTGATTCGGGACATTACGAGCAGTACGTC.

For the CDR3, the DNA is TGTGCCAGCAGCTTAATGCGGGGCCCTGGAAACACCATATATTTT. As protein: CASSLMRGPGNTIYF. The chain uses TRBV11-2 and TRBJ1-3, with a tentative D call TRBD1 (5 bases). CDR1 SGHAT and CDR2 FQNNGV come from the germline V gene. Trimming took off 2 bases at V and 2 bases at J, with 10 bases between the two ends. The CDR3 extends over 15 amino acids. The full variable domain, completed using reference TRBV11-2 and TRBJ1-3, is EAGVAQSPRYKIIEKRQSVAFWCNPISGHATLYWYQQILGQGPKLLIQFQNNGVVDDSQLPKDRFSAERLKGVDSTLKIQPAKLEDSAVYLCASSLMRGPGNTIYFGEGSWLTVV.

The V gene is TRBV18, the J gene TRBJ1-2; D remains unclear. The CDR3 sequence is 17 residues long. V was cut by 3 bases and J by 0 bases, with 17 bases left in between. The V gene's germline CDR1 is KGHSH and CDR2 LQKENI. The CDR3 nucleotides read TGTGCCAGCTCACCCCTCGAGAACGGGAGGTCTAACTATGGCTACACCTTC. Translation gives CASSPLENGRSNYGYTF.

The chain joins TRBV5-6 to TRBJ2-3; 8 bases match TRBD2. Germline V CDR1 and CDR2: SGHDT, YYEEEE. CDR3 length equals 14 residues. After removal of 3 bases from V and 6 bases from J, the junction contained 6 bases not matched to a gene. The CDR3 nucleotides are TGTGCCAGCAGCTCCGGGAGGGGCCGGGATACGCAGTATTTT. This codes for CASSSGRGRDTQYF.

The J gene is TRBJ2-7, the V gene TRBV10-3, with 9 bases that match TRBD1. The length of the CDR3 is 16 residues. Unmatched junction bases numbered 19, after V lost 10 bases and J lost 6 bases. CDR1 and CDR2 (germline): ENHRY, SYGVKD. CDR3 protein: CATLSLGGTGRGEQYF. CDR3 nucleotide sequence: TGTGCCACGCTATCTCTCGGTGGGACAGGGAGGGGCGAGCAGTACTTC.

The V call is TRBV6-6, the J call TRBJ1-1; 9 bases agree with TRBD1. Germline CDR1 and CDR2: MNHNY and SVGAGI (reference sequence). J gave up 1 base and V 5 bases, and 11 bases lay outside the gene matches. The CDR3 covers 17 residues. CDR3 protein: CASSPSGTGKSNTEAFF. CDR3 nucleotide sequence: TGTGCCAGCAGTCCGAGCGGGACAGGGAAGTCGAACACTGAAGCTTTCTTT.

The chain employs TRBV28 and TRBJ1-2, with 9 bases identical to TRBD1. This CDR3 region has 14 residues. The ends lost 4 bases at V and 5 bases at J; junction bases unmatched: 5. CDR1 MDHEN and CDR2 SYDVKM come from the germline V gene. This CDR3 reads CASSSDRGAYGYTF. CDR3 in DNA: TGTGCCAGCAGTTCAGACAGGGGGGCGTATGGCTACACCTTC.

As DNA, the CDR3 is TGCGCCAGCAGCTTTTACGACAGGGGAAACACTGAAGCTTTCTTT. It specifies CASSFYDRGNTEAFF. This chain joins TRBV5-1 and TRBJ1-1, with 8 bases lining up with TRBD1. V gave up 2 bases and J gave up 2 bases; unmatched junction bases: 5. CDR3 length: 15 residues. Germline assignment: CDR1 SGHRS and CDR2 YFSETQ.

The genes are TRBV29-1 and TRBJ1-3; unclear D gene. CDR3 size: 15 residues. CDR1 and CDR2 (germline): SQVTM, ANQGSEA. V dropped 1 base and J dropped 3 bases, with 13 bases sitting between them. CDR3: CSVEVQKFGGNTIYF. The DNA for the CDR3 is TGCAGCGTTGAAGTTCAGAAATTTGGTGGAAACACCATATATTTT.

V is TRBV5-4 and J is TRBJ1-1; D is ambiguous. The CDR3 has 15 residues. The germline CDR1 and CDR2 sequences are SGHNT and YYREEE (reference sequence). Trimming took off 0 bases at V and 1 base at J, with 10 bases between the two ends. DNA for the CDR3: TGTGCCAGCAGCTTGGACCGGGTCGGGAACACTGAAGCTTTCTTT. Its translation: CASSLDRVGNTEAFF. Drawing the rest from reference TRBV5-4 and TRBJ1-1, the complete variable domain is ETGVTQSPTHLIKTRGQQVTLRCSSQSGHNTVSWYQQALGQGPQFIFQYYREEENGRGNFPPRFSGLQFPNYSSELNVNALELDDSALYLCASSLDRVGNTEAFFGQGTRLTVV.

This chain uses TRBV5-4 with TRBJ2-3; 9 positions match TRBD2. The length of the CDR3 is 16 residues. Looked up from germline, CDR1 is SGHNT and CDR2 is YYREEE (reference sequence). V was pared by 4 bases and J by 1 base, with 7 bases of the junction left unmatched. The CDR3 protein is CASSAKTSGGTDTQYF. The CDR3 DNA is TGTGCCAGCAGCGCAAAGACTAGCGGTGGCACAGATACGCAGTATTTT.

V usage is TRBV9 and J usage is TRBJ2-5, with a tentative D call TRBD1 (6 bases). This CDR3 is 13 amino acids long. CDR1 SGDLS and CDR2 YYNGEE come from the germline V gene. Trimming stripped 3 bases from V and 9 bases from J, with 15 bases between. CDR3 DNA: TGTGCCAGCAGCGGGCCACCTGAGGGGGCCCAGTACTTC. Its protein product is CASSGPPEGAQYF.

The chain recombines TRBV10-3 with TRBJ2-6, with 8 bases identical to TRBD1. CDR3 size: 19 residues. Trimming removed 4 bases from V and 0 bases from J; junction bases left unmatched: 11. Germline-derived CDR1 and CDR2 are ENHRY and SYGVKD. The CDR3 loop is CAISVSGTGGSSGANVLTF. CDR3 DNA sequence: TGTGCCATCAGTGTCTCCGGGACAGGAGGATCCTCTGGGGCCAACGTCCTGACTTTC.

This chain uses TRBV28 with TRBJ1-4, with unresolved D. Per germline, CDR1 MDHEN and CDR2 SYDVKM. This CDR3 region has 14 residues. The V gene lost 3 bases and the J gene lost 4 bases, with 9 bases spanning the gap. The CDR3 DNA is TGTGCCAGCAGTTTGTCGTTTTTTAATGAAAAACTGTTTTTT. It codes for CASSLSFFNEKLFF.

V usage is TRBV28 and J usage is TRBJ2-5; maybe TRBD2 (5 bases). Germline values: CDR1 MDHEN, CDR2 SYDVKM. This CDR3 has 13 amino acids. Trimming shortened V by 6 bases and J by 0 bases, and 8 bases separated the two germline ends. In nucleotides, the CDR3 is TGTGCCAGCAGGGAGGCAGACCAAGAGACCCAGTACTTC. As protein: CASREADQETQYF.

V and J are TRBV19 and TRBJ1-5; D gene unclear. CDR3 length: 15 amino acids. From germline, CDR1 is LNHDA and CDR2 SQIVND (reference sequence). The germline V and J ends were trimmed by 7 bases and 2 bases, with 15 bases remaining between them. CDR3 DNA sequence: TGTGCCAGTAAGTCCCGCTCCGGGGGCAATCAGCCCCAGCATTTT. This codes for CASKSRSGGNQPQHF.

The genes are TRBV27 and TRBJ1-2; D remains unclear. V lost 6 bases and J 1 base, leaving 12 bases between the germline ends. The CDR3 runs to 14 residues. Per germline, CDR1 MNHEY and CDR2 SMNVEV (reference sequence). In DNA form, the CDR3 reads TGTGCCAGCAGCTCCGGGATTTATAACTATGGCTACACCTTC. Protein product: CASSSGIYNYGYTF.

The rearrangement links TRBV19 to TRBJ2-4; 8 nucleotides line up with TRBD1. This CDR3 spans 15 amino acids. Per the germline V gene, CDR1 is LNHDA and CDR2 is SQIVND (reference sequence). The ends lost 6 bases at V and 4 bases at J; junction bases unmatched: 8. CDR3 sequence: CASSITGGTKNIQYF. DNA of the CDR3: TGTGCCAGTAGCATCACAGGGGGGACAAAAAACATTCAGTACTTC.

The chain is built from TRBV18 and TRBJ2-1, with D tentatively TRBD1 (6 bases). Germline CDR1 reads KGHSH; CDR2 reads LQKENI. The CDR3 is 13 amino acids. V dropped 2 bases and J dropped 10 bases, with 12 bases sitting between them. The DNA for the CDR3 is TGTGCCAGCTCACCAGGGACATCCCGAGAGCAGTTCTTC. Amino acids: CASSPGTSREQFF.

The chain couples TRBV7-9 to TRBJ1-1, with 9 bases aligning to TRBD1. CDR3 length equals 16 residues. The junction had 6 bases not matched to a gene; V was cut back by 2 bases and J by 2 bases. CDR1 is SEHNR, CDR2 FQNEAQ, per germline (reference sequence). CDR3 sequence reads: CASSLPATGGNTEAFF. In nucleotides, the CDR3 is TGTGCCAGCAGCTTACCCGCGACAGGGGGAAACACTGAAGCTTTCTTT.

The chain couples TRBV28 to TRBJ2-2; unclear D gene. The V and J ends lost 2 bases and 2 bases respectively, with 3 bases between them. CDR3 length: 13 residues. Germline CDR1 reads MDHEN; CDR2 reads SYDVKM. This chain's CDR3 is CASSLINTGELFF. CDR3 DNA sequence: TGTGCCAGCAGTTTAATAAACACCGGGGAGCTGTTTTTT. The whole variable domain, filled in from reference TRBV28 and TRBJ2-2, reads DVKVTQSSRYLVKRTGEKVFLECVQDMDHENMFWYRQDPGLGLRLIYFSYDVKMKEKGDIPEGYSVSREKKERFSLILESASTNQTSMYLCASSLINTGELFFGEGSRLTVL.

The V and J genes are TRBV11-2 and TRBJ2-1, with D possibly matching TRBD1 (6 bases). The CDR3 has 15 amino acids. Germline CDR1 SGHAT, CDR2 FQNNGV. V was cut by 4 bases and J by 1 base, with 11 bases left in between. CDR3 sequence: CASSSYQGSYNEQFF. The DNA for the CDR3 is TGTGCCAGCAGCTCTTATCAGGGGTCCTACAATGAGCAGTTCTTC.

This chain joins TRBV19 and TRBJ2-1, with TRBD2 matching 8 bases. The CDR3 has 17 residues. Germline V CDR1 and CDR2: LNHDA, SQIVND (reference sequence). V trimming: 5 bases; J trimming: 4 bases; junction bases outside the gene matches: 13. The DNA of the CDR3 is TGTGCCAGTAGTCTACTCCCGGGGGGGCCCTTGTACAATGAGCAGTTCTTC. It encodes CASSLLPGGPLYNEQFF.

This clone appeared a single time. This chain links TRBV7-7 with TRBJ2-2; the match to TRBD2 covers 14 bases. CDR1 SSHAT and CDR2 FNYEAQ come from the germline V gene (reference sequence). The trim removed 5 bases at V and 7 bases at J, leaving 6 bases unmatched. This CDR3 has 16 amino acids. In DNA, the CDR3 is TGTGCCAGCAGCCCGACTAGCGGGGGGGCCAACGGGGAGCTGTTTTTT. This encodes CASSPTSGGANGELFF.

J is TRBJ2-2 and V is TRBV9; 9 bases match TRBD2. V was pared by 3 bases and J by 7 bases, with 13 bases of the junction left unmatched. The CDR3 is 17 residues long. Germline V gene sequence: CDR1 SGDLS, CDR2 YYNGEE. CDR3 sequence reads: CASSAHPGGGADGELFF. CDR3 DNA sequence: TGTGCCAGCAGCGCCCACCCTGGCGGGGGGGCAGACGGGGAGCTGTTTTTT.

This chain links TRBV9 with TRBJ1-4; the D gene is possibly TRBD1 (6 bases). V lost 3 bases and J 5 bases, leaving 14 bases between the germline ends. CDR3 length equals 15 residues. From germline, CDR1 is SGDLS and CDR2 YYNGEE. In DNA, the CDR3 is TGTGCCAGCAGCGCCGACCGACAGGCAAATGAAAAACTGTTTTTT. Amino acid sequence: CASSADRQANEKLFF.

The chain uses TRBV5-1 and TRBJ2-3, with 12 positions matching TRBD2. Germline loops: CDR1 SGHRS, CDR2 YFSETQ. V dropped 1 base and J dropped 4; count of bases not matched to a gene: 7. CDR3 length: 17 amino acids. The CDR3 nucleotides read TGCGCCAGCAGCTTGTGGGCTAGCGGGGGGGTTGCAGATACGCAGTATTTT. As protein: CASSLWASGGVADTQYF. Based on the CDR3 plus reference TRBV5-1 and TRBJ2-3, the full variable domain is KAGVTQTPRYLIKTRGQQVTLSCSPISGHRSVSWYQQTPGQGLQFLFEYFSETQRNKGNFPGRFSGRQFSNSRSEMNVSTLELGDSALYLCASSLWASGGVADTQYFGPGTRLTVL.

The chain combines TRBV5-6 with TRBJ1-1, with TRBD1 matching over 9 bases. The CDR3 contains 18 residues. J lost 4 bases, V lost 0 bases, and 13 bases had no gene match. Germline-derived CDR1 and CDR2 are SGHDT and YYEEEE. Here the CDR3 DNA reads TGTGCCAGCAGCTTGGCGGGACAGGGTAGGGGGTACACCACTGAAGCTTTCTTT. This gives the protein CASSLAGQGRGYTTEAFF.

J is TRBJ1-3 and V is TRBV19; D gene ambiguous. Germline V gene data show CDR1 as LNHDA and CDR2 as SQIVND (reference sequence). Trimming shortened V by 2 bases and J by 4 bases, and 12 bases separated the two germline ends. This CDR3 is built from 15 residues. The CDR3 region is CASSIRFREGNTIYF. CDR3 bases: TGTGCCAGTAGTATACGATTCCGAGAGGGAAACACCATATATTTT.